Detailed here is one T cell receptor (beta chain). This specimen belongs to a study of blood T cell repertoires in COVID-19. Per the original data handling: Reference gene primer amplification yielded estimated nucleated cell counts. Here immunoSEQ multiplex PCR was the method, and the copy in TCRdb shows in-frame clones only, minus some. V and J calls and clone size are those listed in that table; D and trimming were worked out from the DNA. The sample records around 86,000 clones, more than 75% being singletons. This CDR3 is 13 amino acids long. Germline V gives CDR1 LGHNA, CDR2 YSLEER. V was clipped by 2 bases and J by 5 bases, with 9 bases between them.

The sample consisted of peripheral blood. The sequence was collected from a human donor with acute or convalescent COVID-19. The donor label of this sample is uncertain. The chain uses TRBV4-3 and TRBJ1-1; possibly TRBD1 for D (5 bases). DNA for the CDR3: TGCGCCAGCAGCCAAAGGGGAAGGACTGAAGCTTTCTTT. Protein product: CASSQRGRTEAFF.